These T cell receptor beta chains were read from a single sample in a study of OX40 agonist ivuxolimab in advanced cancers. Clones were read by immunoSEQ multiplex PCR, and TCRdb kept only the in-frame ones, dropping some. The sample lists 90,000 to 100,000 clones; roughly 80% were seen once. Sequenced material: CD4+ or CD8+ T cells sorted from blood, taken in a trial of the OX40 agonist ivuxolimab. The receptors here all came from an adult with an advanced solid tumor such as melanoma, head and neck, liver or kidney cancer. The CDR3 runs from the conserved cysteine through the conserved F or W. The D gene is left open where the match is weak. Clone size appears in some rows only: once, few, many, or a class for an expanded clone.

size | J | V | D | CDR3
NA | TRBJ2-7 | TRBV2 | NA | CASSVLGYEQYF
NA | TRBJ1-1 | TRBV27 | NA | CASSFRGRRTEAFF
NA | TRBJ1-2 | TRBV6-5 | NA | CASSYEGDYGYTF
NA | TRBJ1-5 | TRBV6-6 | NA | CASSYSSPGQPQHF
NA | TRBJ1-3 | TRBV7-3 | NA | CASSASSGNTIYF
NA | TRBJ1-1 | TRBV19 | NA | CASSIRGSPTKGIF
few | TRBJ1-3 | TRBV5-6 | NA | CASSLANGNTIYF
NA | TRBJ2-1 | TRBV15 | TRBD2 | CATSRGTSGGYNEQFF
NA | TRBJ1-5 | TRBV6-6 | TRBD1 | CASSYRGTGGQPQHF
NA | TRBJ1-1 | TRBV4-3 | NA | CASSQEVGRDTEAFF
NA | TRBJ2-5 | TRBV30 | NA | CAWSAGLQETQYF
NA | TRBJ1-1 | TRBV7-2 | TRBD1 | CASSPGTDRVGAFF
NA | TRBJ2-1 | TRBV6-1 | NA | CASSETGWGNEQFF
few | TRBJ1-2 | TRBV4-1 | TRBD1 | CASSPRDSPGQGAGGYTF
once | TRBJ2-1 | TRBV13 | TRBD1 | CASSPLTGSNPGNEQFF
NA | TRBJ2-3 | TRBV7-9 | TRBD2 | CASSPAGASTDTQYF
NA | TRBJ1-1 | TRBV15 | TRBD1 | CATSRGGQGLWNTEAFF
NA | TRBJ2-5 | TRBV7-2 | NA | CASSLGRSGPRQETQYF
NA | TRBJ2-7 | TRBV15 | TRBD2 | CATSRWEGSSYEQYF
NA | TRBJ2-1 | TRBV4-2 | NA | CASSLEYNEQFF
NA | TRBJ1-3 | TRBV7-2 | NA | CASSLGNTIYF
NA | TRBJ2-5 | TRBV6-1 | NA | CASIEGTVQETQYF
NA | TRBJ2-1 | TRBV7-6 | NA | CASSPLQQLYNEQFF
once | TRBJ2-1 | TRBV5-4 | TRBD1 | CASSWDRAPSYNEQFF
once | TRBJ1-5 | TRBV5-1 | NA | CASSLAGNQPQHF
NA | TRBJ2-5 | TRBV11-2 | TRBD2 | CASSPLEGGRETQYF
NA | TRBJ2-7 | TRBV28 | NA | CASRRTSGAGEQYF